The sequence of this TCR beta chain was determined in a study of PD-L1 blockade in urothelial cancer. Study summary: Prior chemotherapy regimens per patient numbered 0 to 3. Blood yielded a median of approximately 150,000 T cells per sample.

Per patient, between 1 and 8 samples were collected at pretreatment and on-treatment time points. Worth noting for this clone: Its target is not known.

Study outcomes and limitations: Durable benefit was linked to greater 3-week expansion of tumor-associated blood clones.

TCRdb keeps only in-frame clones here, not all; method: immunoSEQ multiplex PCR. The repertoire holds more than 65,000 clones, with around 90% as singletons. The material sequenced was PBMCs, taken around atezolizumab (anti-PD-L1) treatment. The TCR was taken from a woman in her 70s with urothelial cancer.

The CDR3 is CASSESRQGYYGYTF. The CDR3 DNA reads TGTGCCAGCAGTGAATCCCGACAGGGATACTATGGCTACACCTTC. The rearrangement uses TRBV2 and TRBJ1-2; 7 bases align to TRBD1. Unmatched junction bases numbered 6, after V lost 2 bases and J lost 3 bases. Germline CDR1 and CDR2: SNHLY and FYNNEI. The CDR3 covers 15 residues.